The clone carrying this T cell receptor (beta chain) showed up just a few times. This sample was taken from a study of patients and donors after allogeneic stem cell transplantation. Germline V gene sequence: CDR1 ENHRY, CDR2 SYGVKD. V lost 3 bases, J lost 3 bases, and 6 bases lay in between. The CDR3 covers 12 residues. TCRdb recomputed calls from the RT-PCR reads with MiXCR, one row per CDR3 protein. In the table there are roughly 880,000 distinct CDR3 sequences, more than 15% of which are singletons. The chain joins TRBV10-3 to TRBJ2-7; no clear D. The TCR originated in a human donor who was either an allogeneic HSCT recipient or a stem cell or donor lymphocyte infusion donor (not recorded which). It is not recorded whose cells these are; they may come from a transplant donor. What was sequenced was blood, either unsorted or a sorted T cell fraction (not recorded which). CDR3 in amino acids: CAISDRHYEQYF. In DNA, the CDR3 is TGTGCCATCAGTGACAGGCACTACGAGCAGTACTTC.